These 32 T cell receptor beta chains were all obtained from the same sample, sequenced in a study of T cells in Graves' hyperthyroidism and ophthalmopathy (dated by TCRdb to between 2019 and 2020). Library preparation employed multiplex PCR. For sequencing, an Illumina HiSeq 2000 was employed. Amplification of TCR beta CDR3 regions was carried out from RNA transcripts. A first-round RT-PCR of the TCR CDR3 used the HTBI primer set with the Qiagen OneStep RT-PCR kit. TCRdb reprocessed the public reads (quality trimming at Q25 with fastp, clone calling with MiXCR) and kept in-frame beta chains. Every distinct CDR3 protein forms one entry, paired with its most common genes and DNA. In this sample the table shows some 500,000 distinct CDR3 sequences, 15% to 20% of which occur a single time. The ten largest clones capture about 31% of the sample. The sample comprised blood. These receptors were taken from a woman between 25 and 40 years old with Graves' ophthalmopathy.

This clonotype was found many times. The chain links TRBV28 to TRBJ1-1; no definite D call. V was cut by 7 bases and J by 4 bases, with 13 bases left in between. Germline V gives CDR1 MDHEN, CDR2 SYDVKM. The CDR3 is made up of 13 amino acids. CDR3 nucleotides: TGTGCCAGCACCGAGAGGGCGGGCACTGAAGCTTTCTTT. It encodes CASTERAGTEAFF. Full variable domain (remainder filled in from reference TRBV28 and TRBJ1-1): DVKVTQSSRYLVKRTGEKVFLECVQDMDHENMFWYRQDPGLGLRLIYFSYDVKMKEKGDIPEGYSVSREKKERFSLILESASTNQTSMYLCASTERAGTEAFFGQGTRLTVV.

Only a few counts were recorded for this clonotype. This chain joins TRBV20-1 and TRBJ1-1, with D possibly TRBD1 on 5 matching bases. This CDR3 spans 14 amino acids. Germline assignment: CDR1 DFQATT and CDR2 SNEGSKA (reference sequence). Trimming shortened V by 2 bases and J by 1 base, and 11 bases separated the two germline ends. CDR3 in DNA: TGCAGTGCTAGAAAGGGGAATGAGAACACTGAAGCTTTCTTT. Translated, it gives CSARKGNENTEAFF.

This chain uses TRBV5-1 with TRBJ2-7; 11 bases are a match to TRBD2. This CDR3 region has 16 residues. CDR1 and CDR2 (germline): SGHRS, YFSETQ. The V segment lost 7 bases and the J segment 3 bases; nucleotides outside the gene matches: 12. For the CDR3, the DNA is TGCGCCAGCCGCCGGGGGACTAGCGGACTAAACTACGAGCAGTACTTC. As protein: CASRRGTSGLNYEQYF.

This clonotype was seen at least ten times. This sequence joins TRBV28 and TRBJ2-5; 8 positions match TRBD2. V was pared by 8 bases and J by 2 bases, with 10 bases of the junction left unmatched. This CDR3 spans 15 amino acids. Germline-derived CDR1 and CDR2 are MDHEN and SYDVKM. The CDR3 is CASVRAGGAQETQYF. For the CDR3, the DNA is TGTGCCAGCGTCAGGGCCGGGGGGGCGCAAGAGACCCAGTACTTC.

J is TRBJ1-1 and V is TRBV10-2; D is possibly TRBD1 (5 bases). The CDR3 covers 13 residues. Looked up from germline, CDR1 is WSHSY and CDR2 is SAAADI. V lost 3 bases and J 8 bases, leaving 13 bases between the germline ends. The CDR3 DNA reads as TGCGCCAGCAGTGATCCTGACAGCAACGAAGCTTTCTTT. It specifies CASSDPDSNEAFF.

The chain couples TRBV9 to TRBJ2-7; 8 nucleotides agree with TRBD1. Germline-derived CDR1 and CDR2 are SGDLS and YYNGEE. CDR3 length: 16 amino acids. The junction had 11 bases not matched to a gene; V was cut back by 4 bases and J by 2 bases. Here the CDR3 DNA reads TGTGCCAGCAGCCCATCAGGGGGCCTTCAAGCCTACGAGCAGTACTTC. Translation gives CASSPSGGLQAYEQYF.

The J gene is TRBJ1-4, the V gene TRBV28; tentative D call: TRBD1 (5 bases). The germline gives CDR1 MDHEN, CDR2 SYDVKM. The length of the CDR3 is 16 residues. With 4 bases removed from V and 2 bases from J, the gap between germline ends came to 14 bases. CDR3 loop: CASSSRDPRTNEKLFF. For the CDR3, the DNA is TGTGCCAGCAGTTCCCGGGACCCAAGGACTAATGAAAAACTGTTTTTT.

This clonotype has a count of ten or more. The rearrangement links TRBV27 to TRBJ2-7; 7 nucleotides line up with TRBD2. Germline V lookup: CDR1 MNHEY, CDR2 SMNVEV (reference sequence). The ends lost 2 bases at V and 6 bases at J; junction bases unmatched: 10. The CDR3 extends over 15 amino acids. The CDR3 bases are TGTGCCAGCAGTTTAGTAGGGAGGGCTCTGCTCGAGCAGTACTTC. Translation gives CASSLVGRALLEQYF.

A note on this clonotype: A much more abundant neighbour one base away suggests this may be a read error. The chain carries TRBV28 and TRBJ2-7; the D gene is possibly TRBD1 (6 bases). Gene TRBJ2-1 matches the end of the DNA better, so the J call may be wrong. The CDR3 has 14 amino acids. CDR1 is MDHEN and CDR2 is SYDVKM in the germline V gene. The CDR3: CASSLWGALYEQFF. CDR3 nucleotide sequence: TGTGCCAGCAGTTTATGGGGGGCCCTCTACGAGCAGTTCTTC.

This clonotype has just one count. The chain couples TRBV4-2 to TRBJ2-5, with D possibly being TRBD1 (5 bases). V lost 1 base and J 4 bases, leaving 13 bases between the germline ends. The CDR3 covers 15 residues. Germline CDR1 and CDR2: LGHNA and YNFKEQ. This chain's CDR3 is CASSQGLGRGETQYF. The CDR3 coding sequence is TGTGCCAGCAGCCAAGGATTGGGGCGTGGAGAGACCCAGTACTTC.

This clonotype showed up many times. This rearrangement joins TRBV12-5 to TRBJ2-3, with TRBD2 identical over 8 bases. The V segment lost 3 bases and the J segment 4 bases; nucleotides outside the gene matches: 3. CDR1 is LGHNT, CDR2 FRNRAP, per germline. CDR3 length: 14 residues. The CDR3 DNA reads TGTGCTAGTGGTTTAGCGGGAGACGCAGATACGCAGTATTTT. This sequence encodes CASGLAGDADTQYF.

In its sample, this clonotype was seen many times. The chain combines TRBV2 with TRBJ2-2, with a possible D match to TRBD2 (5 bases). Per germline, CDR1 SNHLY and CDR2 FYNNEI. Trimming shortened V by 5 bases and J by 4 bases, and 14 bases separated the two germline ends. The CDR3 runs to 15 residues. The CDR3 bases are TGTGCCAGCAGTCCAGTTAGCCGGGGCACCGGGGAGCTGTTTTTT. Translated, it gives CASSPVSRGTGELFF.

V usage is TRBV19 and J usage is TRBJ1-5; D unclear. Looked up from germline, CDR1 is LNHDA and CDR2 is SQIVND (reference sequence). V was clipped by 3 bases and J by 3 bases, with 9 bases between them. CDR3 length equals 14 residues. The CDR3 region is CASSMNSANQPQHF. The CDR3 coding sequence is TGTGCCAGTAGTATGAACAGCGCCAATCAGCCCCAGCATTTT.

The genes are TRBV6-1 and TRBJ2-1, with 7 bases fitting TRBD2. Per the germline V gene, CDR1 is MNHNS and CDR2 is SASEGT. After removal of 5 bases from V and 5 bases from J, the junction contained 6 bases not matched to a gene. There are 14 residues in the CDR3. In DNA form, the CDR3 reads TGTGCCAGCAGTCCCGGGACTAAAAACAATGAGCAGTTCTTC. This translates into CASSPGTKNNEQFF.

This clonotype was detected a few times. The chain has TRBV4-3 and TRBJ2-2; 8 bases fit TRBD2. The V gene's germline CDR1 is LGHNA and CDR2 YSLEER. The CDR3 extends over 16 amino acids. The ends lost 0 bases at V and 6 bases at J; junction bases unmatched: 6. Here the CDR3 reads CASSQDDSGIAGELFF. The CDR3, as DNA: TGCGCCAGCAGCCAAGATGATAGCGGGATTGCCGGGGAGCTGTTTTTT.

In this sample, this clonotype turned up many times. The rearrangement links TRBV3-1 to TRBJ2-7; 7 bases map to TRBD2. Germline V gives CDR1 LGHDT, CDR2 YNNKEL (reference sequence). V trimming: 4 bases; J trimming: 2 bases; junction bases outside the gene matches: 8. The CDR3 length is 15 residues. In DNA, the CDR3 is TGTGCCAGCAGCCGGGGGGGTAGACCAACCTACGAGCAGTACTTC. This translates into CASSRGGRPTYEQYF.

There are a few counts of this clonotype. V gene TRBV27 combines with J gene TRBJ1-3; D gene unclear. The CDR3 runs 15 residues. V was cut by 6 bases and J by 0 bases, with 12 bases left in between. Per germline, CDR1 MNHEY and CDR2 SMNVEV (reference sequence). The CDR3 loop is CASSSSTGSGNTIYF. The CDR3 DNA follows: TGTGCCAGCAGCAGTAGTACTGGCTCTGGAAACACCATATATTTT.

There are many counts of this clonotype. The chain employs TRBV20-1 and TRBJ2-1; 7 nucleotides line up with TRBD2. Germline-derived CDR1 and CDR2 are DFQATT and SNEGSKA (reference sequence). This CDR3 spans 16 amino acids. The ends lost 6 bases at V and 0 bases at J; junction bases unmatched: 11. The CDR3 DNA sequence: TGCAGTGCCCCTACCACGGGCGGGAGCTCCTACAATGAGCAGTTCTTC. It yields the protein CSAPTTGGSSYNEQFF.

The sample holds a few counts of this clonotype. This chain links TRBV4-3 with TRBJ2-7; D is unclear. CDR1 is LGHNA and CDR2 is YSLEER in the germline V gene. The V and J ends lost 0 bases and 0 bases respectively, with 6 bases between them. The CDR3 is 14 residues long. The CDR3 DNA follows: TGCGCCAGCAGCCAAGAGGGCGGCTCCTACGAGCAGTACTTC. Translated: CASSQEGGSYEQYF.

The gene calls are TRBV4-2 and TRBJ1-3; D ambiguous. The CDR3 consists of 15 residues. V was pared by 0 bases and J by 2 bases, with 8 bases between. The germline CDR1 and CDR2 sequences are LGHNA and YNFKEQ. The CDR3 nucleotides read TGTGCCAGCAGCCAAGAGGCCGCGACTGGAAACACCATATATTTT. Translated: CASSQEAATGNTIYF.

The table lists this clonotype with many counts. The chain links TRBV2 to TRBJ1-5; 8 bases agree with TRBD1. Germline assignment: CDR1 SNHLY and CDR2 FYNNEI. The CDR3 extends over 14 amino acids. J lost 1 base, V lost 5 bases, and 1 base had no gene match. The CDR3 bases are TGTGCCAGCAGTTACAGGGGGAGCAATCAGCCCCAGCATTTT. This encodes CASSYRGSNQPQHF.

This clonotype was counted a few times. This chain links TRBV2 with TRBJ2-1; D is uncertain. This CDR3 comprises 15 residues. The ends were cut back, 3 bases at V and 3 bases at J, with 12 bases in the middle. Germline V lookup: CDR1 SNHLY, CDR2 FYNNEI. CDR3 sequence: CASSDGRYLYNEQFF. DNA of the CDR3: TGTGCCAGCAGTGACGGAAGATACCTCTACAATGAGCAGTTCTTC.

As concerns this clonotype: A much more abundant neighbour one base away suggests this may be a read error. The CDR3 spells CAGSRDTGDLLNTEAFF. CDR3 DNA: TGTGCCGGCAGTAGGGATACAGGGGACCTGCTGAACACTGAAGCTTTCTTT. The chain is built from TRBV6-1 and TRBJ1-1; TRBD1 matches 7 bases. Germline assignment: CDR1 MNHNS and CDR2 SASEGT. The CDR3 length is 17 residues.

This clonotype was counted only a few times. The chain carries TRBV5-8 and TRBJ2-1; 11 bases match TRBD1. The CDR3 runs to 15 residues. Germline-derived CDR1 and CDR2 are SGHTS and YDEGEE. V lost 3 bases to trimming and J lost 9 bases; unmatched junction nucleotides: 8. CDR3 nucleotides: TGTGCCAGCAGCTACCGGGACAGGGGGTTTAGTGAGCAGTTCTTC. Translated: CASSYRDRGFSEQFF. The entire variable domain, with the rest obtained from reference TRBV5-8 and TRBJ2-1, is as follows: EAGVTQSPTHLIKTRGQQATLRCSPISGHTSVYWYQQALGLGLQFLLWYDEGEERNRGNFPPRFSGRQFPNYSSELNVNALELEDSALYLCASSYRDRGFSEQFFGPGTRLTVL.

This clonotype has ten or more counts. The rearrangement joins TRBV2 to TRBJ1-5; 11 positions agree with TRBD1. The V gene's germline CDR1 is SNHLY and CDR2 FYNNEI. This CDR3 has 18 amino acids. J was trimmed by 2 bases and V by 7 bases; bases with no gene match: 13. CDR3 bases: TGTGCCAGCATCAGGACAGGGGGCGTATCCGGTGGCAATCAGCCCCAGCATTTT. It translates to CASIRTGGVSGGNQPQHF.

This clonotype came up a few times. The genes are TRBV4-2 and TRBJ2-7; D uncertain. V lost 0 bases, J lost 5 bases, and 14 bases lay in between. Germline V CDR1 and CDR2: LGHNA, YNFKEQ. This CDR3 is 15 amino acids long. The CDR3 protein is CASSQEWQTGDEQYF. As DNA, the CDR3 is TGTGCCAGCAGCCAAGAATGGCAAACGGGTGACGAGCAGTACTTC.

There are many counts of this clonotype. For the CDR3, the DNA is TGTGCCAGCAGCCAAGGCTCCGGGGACCCGACCCAGCATTTT. Protein product: CASSQGSGDPTQHF. The rearrangement links TRBV3-1 to TRBJ1-5; D might be TRBD1 (5 bases). The germline V gene encodes CDR1 LGHDT and CDR2 YNNKEL (reference sequence). Trimming left V 1 base short and J 11 bases short, with 15 bases between. CDR3 length equals 14 residues.

The sample holds many counts of this clonotype. The junction departs from the called germline gene at one end, perhaps through a read error. The chain uses TRBV7-7 and TRBJ2-5; D gene uncertain. This CDR3 has 13 residues. Germline assignment: CDR1 SSHAT and CDR2 FNYEAQ (reference sequence). The CDR3 bases are TGTGCTAGCAGCCCCCAGCAGGCTGAGACCCAGTACTTC. The encoded protein is CASSPQQAETQYF.

The chain joins TRBV29-1 to TRBJ2-7; the match to TRBD1 covers 7 bases. V was pared by 5 bases and J by 2 bases, with 9 bases of the junction left unmatched. This CDR3 is 14 amino acids long. Germline-derived CDR1 and CDR2 are SQVTM and ANQGSEA. As DNA, the CDR3 is TGCAGCGTTCAATCCCGACAGGGAGCCTACGAGCAGTACTTC. Amino acid sequence: CSVQSRQGAYEQYF.

In DNA, the CDR3 is TGCAGTGCTGCACCCCTGGGACAGTCTTATAATTCACCCCTCCACTTT. As protein: CSAAPLGQSYNSPLHF. The V and J genes are TRBV20-1 and TRBJ1-6, with 7 bases matching TRBD1. Germline assignment: CDR1 DFQATT and CDR2 SNEGSKA (reference sequence). CDR3 length equals 16 residues. J gave up 4 bases and V 5 bases, and 11 bases lay outside the gene matches.

The V gene is TRBV5-1, the J gene TRBJ2-5; the D gene could be TRBD1 or TRBD2 (5 bases each). Trimming cost V 4 bases and J 5 bases, with 12 bases left between them. This CDR3 has 13 amino acids. Germline V CDR1 and CDR2: SGHRS, YFSETQ. The CDR3, as DNA: TGCGCCAGCAGCGCCGGATGGGGGGAGACCCAGTACTTC. Encoded protein: CASSAGWGETQYF.

Ten or more counts support this clonotype. This chain joins TRBV5-5 and TRBJ1-1; the D gene is possibly TRBD1 (5 bases). Germline CDR1 reads SGHKS; CDR2 reads YYEKEE (reference sequence). Trimming removed 3 bases from V and 1 base from J, with 13 bases in between. The CDR3 loop spans 15 amino acids. As DNA, the CDR3 is TGTGCCAGCAGCTCCTCGTGGGGGACGAACACTGAAGCTTTCTTT. This codes for CASSSSWGTNTEAFF.